This T cell receptor beta chain was obtained from a study of beta chain features in type 1 diabetes. General study findings and limits: TCRB CDR3s were moderately but significantly shorter in Type 1 diabetes patients in all four CD4+ subsets. For type 1 diabetes patients, VDJ junctions showed fewer insertions and more deletions.

Expressed TCRB transcripts were sequenced because the isolated RNA had all been reverse transcribed beforehand. Measured with immunoSEQ multiplex PCR; TCRdb has only the in-frame clones, and not every one. This table holds about 250,000 clones, roughly 15% found once. This clone showed up just a few times. What it recognizes is unknown. Germline values: CDR1 KGHSH, CDR2 LQKENI. The CDR3 runs to 12 residues. The V and J ends lost 3 bases and 10 bases, in that order; junction bases with no gene match: 5. This clonotype was sampled from a woman aged 40-49 years in good health. Sequencing was carried out using naive CD4+ T cells from blood. The chain couples TRBV18 to TRBJ1-2; 7 bases match TRBD1. The CDR3 region is CASSPAGQPYTF. For the CDR3, the DNA is TGTGCCAGCTCACCCGCGGGACAGCCCTACACCTTC.